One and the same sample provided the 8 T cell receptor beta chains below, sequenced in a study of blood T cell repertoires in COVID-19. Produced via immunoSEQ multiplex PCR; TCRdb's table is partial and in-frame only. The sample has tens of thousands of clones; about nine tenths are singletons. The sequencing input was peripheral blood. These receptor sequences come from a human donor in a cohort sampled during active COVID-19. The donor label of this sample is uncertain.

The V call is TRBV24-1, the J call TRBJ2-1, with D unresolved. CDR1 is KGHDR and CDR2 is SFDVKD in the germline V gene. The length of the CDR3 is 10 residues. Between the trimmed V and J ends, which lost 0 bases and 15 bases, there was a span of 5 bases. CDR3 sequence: CATSDLQWFF. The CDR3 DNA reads TGTGCCACCAGTGATTTGCAGTGGTTCTTC.

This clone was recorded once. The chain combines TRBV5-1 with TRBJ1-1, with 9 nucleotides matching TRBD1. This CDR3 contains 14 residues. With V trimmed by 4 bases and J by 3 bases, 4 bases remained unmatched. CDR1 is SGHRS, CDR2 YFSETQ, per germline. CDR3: CASSPTGGHTEAFF. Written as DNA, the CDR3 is TGCGCCAGCAGCCCGACAGGGGGGCACACTGAAGCTTTCTTT.

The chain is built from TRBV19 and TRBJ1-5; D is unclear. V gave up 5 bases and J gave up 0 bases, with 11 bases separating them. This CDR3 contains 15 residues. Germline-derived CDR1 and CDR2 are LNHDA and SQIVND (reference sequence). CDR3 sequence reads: CASSPTGNSNQPQHF. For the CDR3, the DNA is TGTGCCAGTAGTCCCACCGGGAATAGCAATCAGCCCCAGCATTTT.

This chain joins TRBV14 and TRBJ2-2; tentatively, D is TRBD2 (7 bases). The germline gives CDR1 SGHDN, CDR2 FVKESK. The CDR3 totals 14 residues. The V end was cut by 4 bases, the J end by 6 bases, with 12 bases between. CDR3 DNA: TGTGCCAGCAGCCGACTAGGGGGGGCCGGGGAGCTGTTTTTT. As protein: CASSRLGGAGELFF. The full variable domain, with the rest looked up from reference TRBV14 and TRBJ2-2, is EAGVTQFPSHSVIEKGQTVTLRCDPISGHDNLYWYRRVMGKEIKFLLHFVKESKQDESGMPNNRFLAERTGGTYSTLKVQPAELEDSGVYFCASSRLGGAGELFFGEGSRLTVL.

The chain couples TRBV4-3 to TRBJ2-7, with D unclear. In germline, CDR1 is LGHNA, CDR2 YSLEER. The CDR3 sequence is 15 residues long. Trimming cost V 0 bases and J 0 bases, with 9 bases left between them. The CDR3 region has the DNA TGCGCCAGCAGCCAAGATAATCCGGGCTCCTACGAGCAGTACTTC. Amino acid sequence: CASSQDNPGSYEQYF.

The CDR3 loop is CASSAGTSGGLNYEQYF. In DNA, the CDR3 is TGTGCCAGTAGTGCAGGGACTAGCGGGGGGCTAAACTACGAGCAGTACTTC. J is TRBJ2-7 and V is TRBV19; 15 bases are a match to TRBD2. Trimming at V came to 5 bases and at J to 3 bases, leaving 8 bases not matched to a gene. This CDR3 has 17 amino acids. Looked up from germline, CDR1 is LNHDA and CDR2 is SQIVND (reference sequence).

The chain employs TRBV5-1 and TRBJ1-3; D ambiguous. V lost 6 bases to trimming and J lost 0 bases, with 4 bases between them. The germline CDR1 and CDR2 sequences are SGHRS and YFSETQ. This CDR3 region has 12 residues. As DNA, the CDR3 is TGCGCCAGCACACTCTCTGGAAACACCATATATTTT. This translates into CASTLSGNTIYF.

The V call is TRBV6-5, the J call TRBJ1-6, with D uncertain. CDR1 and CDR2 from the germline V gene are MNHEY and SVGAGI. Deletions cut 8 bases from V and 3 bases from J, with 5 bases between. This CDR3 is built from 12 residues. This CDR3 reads CASRSYNSPLHF. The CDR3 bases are TGTGCCAGCCGTAGCTATAATTCACCCCTCCACTTT.